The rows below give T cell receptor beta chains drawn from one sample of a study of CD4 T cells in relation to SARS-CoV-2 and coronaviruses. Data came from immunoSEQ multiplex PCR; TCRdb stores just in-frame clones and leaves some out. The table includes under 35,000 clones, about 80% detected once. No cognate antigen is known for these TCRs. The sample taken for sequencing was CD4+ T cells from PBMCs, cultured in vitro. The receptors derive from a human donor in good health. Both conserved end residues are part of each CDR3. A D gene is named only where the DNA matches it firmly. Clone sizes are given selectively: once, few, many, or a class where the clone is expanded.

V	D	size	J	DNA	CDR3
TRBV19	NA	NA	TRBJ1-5	TGTGCCAGTAGTCCCCACTATAGCAATCAGCCCCAGCATTTT	CASSPHYSNQPQHF
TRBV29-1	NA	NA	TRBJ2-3	TGCAGCGGTTCCAGGGAGACTAGCACAGATACGCAGTATTTT	CSGSRETSTDTQYF
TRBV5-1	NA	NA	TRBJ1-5	TGCGCCAGCAGACCCGGAGCGGCGTTCAATCAGCCCCAGCATTTT	CASRPGAAFNQPQHF
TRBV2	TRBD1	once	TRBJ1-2	TGTGCCAGCAGGCCGGGACAGGATCGCGGCTACACCTTC	CASRPGQDRGYTF
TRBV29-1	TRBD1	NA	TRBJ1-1	TGCAGCGGTGACAGGGGGTTGGACACTGAAGCTTTCTTT	CSGDRGLDTEAFF
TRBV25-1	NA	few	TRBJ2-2	TGTGCCAGCAGTGTCGCAGCGAGGGCCGGGGAGCTGTTTTTT	CASSVAARAGELFF
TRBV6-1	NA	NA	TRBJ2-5	TGTGCCAGCAGTGAAGGAGAGACCCAGTACTTC	CASSEGETQYF
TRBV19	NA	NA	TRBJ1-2	TGTGCCAGTAGTATTTTGTGGGATTTCGGGGATCGGTCCCCCTATGGCTACACCTTC	CASSILWDFGDRSPYGYTF
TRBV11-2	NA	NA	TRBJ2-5	TGTGCCAGCAGCTTACAGCGAGAGACCCAGTACTTC	CASSLQRETQYF
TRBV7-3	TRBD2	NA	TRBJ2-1	TGTGCCAGCAGCCCGCGACTAGCGAACTACAATGAGCAGTTCTTC	CASSPRLANYNEQFF
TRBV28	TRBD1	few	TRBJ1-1	TGTGCCAGCAGTTTCGAGGGGGCGCGAACTGAAGCTTTCTTT	CASSFEGARTEAFF
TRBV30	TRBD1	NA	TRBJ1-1	TGTGCCTGGACCCCCGAGCGGGACAGCTATGAAGCTTTCTTT	CAWTPERDSYEAFF
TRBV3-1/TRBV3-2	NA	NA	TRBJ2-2	TGTGCCAGCAGCCCCCGGGTTGATACCGGGGAGCTGTTTTTT	CASSPRVDTGELFF
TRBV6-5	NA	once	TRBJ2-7	TGTGCCAGCAGTTACAGGGTCTCCTACGAGCAGTACTTC	CASSYRVSYEQYF
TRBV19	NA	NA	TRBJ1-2	TGTGCCAGTAGTCCCCGGGGGTCTACGGGGGGCTACACCTTC	CASSPRGSTGGYTF
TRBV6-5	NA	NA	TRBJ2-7	TGTGCCAGCAGTTACTCGGCAGGGGTAGCCTACGAGCAGTACTTC	CASSYSAGVAYEQYF
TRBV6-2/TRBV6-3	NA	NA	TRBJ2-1	TGTGCCAGCAGTGCTTGGGAACTGAGCTCCTACAATGAGCAGTTCTTC	CASSAWELSSYNEQFF
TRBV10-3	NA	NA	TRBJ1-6	TGTGCCATCAGTGGGACAGATAATTCACCCCTCCACTTT	CAISGTDNSPLHF
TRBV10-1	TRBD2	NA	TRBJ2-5	TGCGCCAGCAGTGAGGGCCGGCGGGGGGGCCGAGAGACCCAGTACTTC	CASSEGRRGGRETQYF
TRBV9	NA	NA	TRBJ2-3	TGTGCCAGCAGCCCCACGGGCCGCACAGATACGCAGTATTTT	CASSPTGRTDTQYF
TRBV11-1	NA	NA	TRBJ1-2	TGTGCCAGCAGCTTACAGGGGCGTTATGGCTACACCTTC	CASSLQGRYGYTF
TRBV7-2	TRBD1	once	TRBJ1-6	TGTGCCAGCAGCCCCCGACAGGGGAGGAATTCACCCCTCCACTTT	CASSPRQGRNSPLHF
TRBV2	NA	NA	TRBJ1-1	TGTGCCAGCAGTGAAATGATGGGGGCGACGAACACTGAAGCTTTCTTT	CASSEMMGATNTEAFF
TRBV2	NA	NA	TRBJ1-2	TGTGCCAGCAGTGAAGCCAGCTATGGCTACACCTTC	CASSEASYGYTF
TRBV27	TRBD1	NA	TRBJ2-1	TGTGCCAGCAGTTCACCCCTGACAGGGGGCGATTACAATGAGCAGTTCTTC	CASSSPLTGGDYNEQFF
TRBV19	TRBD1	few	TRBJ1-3	TGTGCCAGTAGCCTTGACAGGGCTTCCTCTGGAAACACCATATATTTT	CASSLDRASSGNTIYF
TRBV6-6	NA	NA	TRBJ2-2	TGTGCCAGCATCAGCGGGGACAGGCCGAACACCGGGGAGCTGTTTTTT	CASISGDRPNTGELFF
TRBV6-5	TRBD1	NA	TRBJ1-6	TGTGCCAGCTTGCAGGGGGCGTTTTCACCCCTCCACTTT	CASLQGAFSPLHF
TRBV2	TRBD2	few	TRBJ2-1	TGTGCCAGCAGGAGGACTAGCACTGACTATGAGCAGTTCTTC	CASRRTSTDYEQFF
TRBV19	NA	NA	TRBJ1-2	TGTGCCAGTAGTATAGATCGGACGGACTATGGCTACACCTTC	CASSIDRTDYGYTF
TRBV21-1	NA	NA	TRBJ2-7	TGTGCCAGCAGCGGATCCCCCGGGACTAGCGGTCCCTGGGGCCCCTACGAGCAGTACTTC	CASSGSPGTSGPWGPYEQYF
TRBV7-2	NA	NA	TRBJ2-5	TGTGCCAGCAGCTTAAGAACGGGGGCGGGGGAGACCCAGTACTTC	CASSLRTGAGETQYF
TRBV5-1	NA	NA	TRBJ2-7	TGCGCCAGCAGCCGCGGGCGAGGAACTAACTACGAGCAGTACTTC	CASSRGRGTNYEQYF
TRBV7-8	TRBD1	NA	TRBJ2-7	TGTGCCAGCAGCTTAGTGCAAACTCCGGGACAGGGCTACGAGCAGTACTTC	CASSLVQTPGQGYEQYF
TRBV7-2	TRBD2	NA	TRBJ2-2	TGTGCCAGCAGCCTTAGCGGGAGGGCCTACGGCGGGGAGCTGTTTTTT	CASSLSGRAYGGELFF
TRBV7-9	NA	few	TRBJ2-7	TGTGCCAGCAGCTTAGCAGGATCCTACGAGCAGTACTTC	CASSLAGSYEQYF
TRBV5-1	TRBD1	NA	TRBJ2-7	TGCGCCAGCAGCTTGGGGACAGGGGATTTTTACGAGCAGTACTTC	CASSLGTGDFYEQYF
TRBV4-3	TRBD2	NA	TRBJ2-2	TGCGCCAGCAGCCAAGGGCTAGCGGGGGGGACAAAGGCCGGGGAGCTGTTTTTT	CASSQGLAGGTKAGELFF
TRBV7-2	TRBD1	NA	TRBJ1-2	TGTGCCAGCAGCACGGACAGGGGAGGCCACTATGGCTACACCTTC	CASSTDRGGHYGYTF
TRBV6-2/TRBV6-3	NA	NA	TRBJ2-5	TGTGCCAGCAGCTCGTTTCCAGAGACCCAGTACTTC	CASSSFPETQYF
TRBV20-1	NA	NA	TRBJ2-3	TGCAGTGCTTCGGCAGATACGCAGTATTTT	CSASADTQYF
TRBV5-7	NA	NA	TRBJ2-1	TGTGCCAGCAGCCCGCCCCGAGAAGAGCAGTTCTTC	CASSPPREEQFF
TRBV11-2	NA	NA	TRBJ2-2	TGTGCCAGCAGCTTCTCCCCAATAGCGACCGGGGAGCTGTTTTTT	CASSFSPIATGELFF
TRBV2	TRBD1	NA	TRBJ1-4	TGTGCCAGCAGTCACAGGGGGTTGGTAGAAAAACTGTTTTTT	CASSHRGLVEKLFF
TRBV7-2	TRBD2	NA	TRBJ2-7	TGTGCCAGCAGCTTAGCGCTGTCTAGCGGAACCTACGAGCAGTACTTC	CASSLALSSGTYEQYF